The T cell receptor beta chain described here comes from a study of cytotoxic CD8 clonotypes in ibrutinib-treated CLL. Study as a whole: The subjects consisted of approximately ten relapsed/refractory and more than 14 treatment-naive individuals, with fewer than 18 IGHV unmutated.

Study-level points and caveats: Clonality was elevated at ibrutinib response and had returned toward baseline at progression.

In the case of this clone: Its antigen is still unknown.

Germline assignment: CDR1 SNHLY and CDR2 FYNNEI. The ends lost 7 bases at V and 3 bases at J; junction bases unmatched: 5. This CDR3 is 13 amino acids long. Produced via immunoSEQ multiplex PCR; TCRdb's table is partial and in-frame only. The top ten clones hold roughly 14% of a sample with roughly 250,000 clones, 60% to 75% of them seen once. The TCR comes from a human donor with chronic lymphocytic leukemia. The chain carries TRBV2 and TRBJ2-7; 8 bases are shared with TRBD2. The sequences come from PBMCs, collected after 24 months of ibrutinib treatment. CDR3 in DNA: TGTGCCAGCACTAGCGGGTCCTTCTACGAGCAGTACTTC. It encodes CASTSGSFYEQYF.